A single T cell receptor beta chain is shown here with its context. The antigen it binds to is not known. Per-nucleotide qualities are absent, and no much larger clonotype sits a single base away. The time point label for this specimen denotes: around 28 days on oral tofacitinib. The sample's treatment or condition label is to be understood as: oral pan-JAK inhibitor, 5-10 mg twice daily. From alopecia areata patients, peripheral blood was collected along with lesional scalp punch biopsies. PBMCs were isolated by density centrifugation and stained for CD3, CD4 and CD8, after which CD4+ and CD8+ T cells were sorted on a FACSAria. This sample was taken from a study of CD8+ T cells in alopecia areata (dated by TCRdb to between 2017 and 2018). Context from the whole study: Treated patients were enrolled in an open-label pilot trial of oral tofacitinib at 5 to 10 mg twice daily for moderate-to-severe alopecia areata. Patients on tofacitinib were biopsied at baseline and after 4 and 24 weeks of treatment, and several of the patients also had a later scalp biopsy. Tofacitinib was administered for 6 to 18 months, and 6 months of follow-up off drug were then conducted to assess delayed response and recurrence. Scalp tissue and sorted CD4+ and CD8+ peripheral blood T cells from patchy and totalis/universalis alopecia areata patients and from healthy controls were covered by human TCRbeta sequencing. The study used high-throughput TCRbeta sequencing to examine T cell clonal expansion in alopecia areata, in both the C3H/HeJ mouse model and human patients. Scalp clonality was compared among normal scalp (n=4), patchy alopecia areata scalp (n=8), and alopecia totalis/universalis scalp (n=8). TCRbeta CDR3 regions were amplified by immunoSEQ multiplex PCR with 35 Vbeta forward and 13 Jbeta reverse primers. Disease severity in treated patients was measured with the SALT score, which quantifies the percentage of affected scalp surface area. RNA came from the PAXgene miRNA kit for fixed scalp, the miRNeasy kit for PBMCs, and the RNeasy kit for mouse skin.

Overall results and qualifications from the work: Resident alphabeta T cells in normal human skin are also sequenced, complicating scalp TCR repertoire analysis, unlike mouse skin dominated by gammadelta T cells. Because the treated cohort was small and had only one nonresponder, larger studies are needed to examine links between baseline CD8+ expansion and response. Shared TCR sequences between patients were less evident than in mice, which may be partly attributable to HLA diversity in the patient population. Many expanded lesional clones were found to persist in scalp and blood during tofacitinib treatment, and relapse after treatment cessation may be partly explained by this persistence. Compared with normal scalp, lesional scalp, particularly in alopecia totalis/universalis, had higher clonality and more expanded CD8+ clones, which suggests antigenic drive. Scalp clonality and the number of expanded CD8+ clones among the top 100 scalp clones were significantly decreased by tofacitinib.

The CDR3 runs 17 amino acids, cysteine and phenylalanine included. The kept DNA is CDR3 alone, 51 bases in frame from the first base. Cut back by 3 bases and 5 bases, the V and J ends lie 17 bases apart. The germline V gene specifies LGHNA as CDR1 and YNFKEQ as CDR2. Preparation of the library involved the immunoSEQ multiplex PCR assay. RNA was extracted from all samples and reverse transcribed into cDNA as template for TCR sequencing. SuperScript III was used to make first-strand cDNA, primed with a 2:1 mix of oligo-dT and random hexamers. Amplification bias was assessed with a synthetic immune receptor repertoire, and residual bias was removed computationally. As for the original processing: Raw reads were preprocessed to remove errors, and CDR3 was defined by IMGT conventions from the conserved cysteine to phenylalanine. To get clonality, Shannon entropy was normalized by log2 of the number of productive unique TCRs and the result was subtracted from 1. Scalp TCRbeta sequences were cross-referenced with sorted blood CD4 and CD8 repertoires so that the CD4 or CD8 identity of scalp clones could be inferred. Not all clones reach the TCRdb copy of this immuneACCESS table, which keeps in-frame sequences only. Checked studies attribute under half of the gap to unresolved V genes and leave the rest unexplained. The V and J calls and clone size were taken over from that table, and D and trimming were inferred from the DNA. The sample yields roughly 140,000 clones; 82% were counted once. Of the sample, 20% to 25% falls within the top ten clones.

This material consisted of CD8+ T cells sorted from blood, taken at week 4, from a patient treated with tofacitinib. The chain is encoded by TRBV4-2 joined to TRBJ1-6; matching of 6 bases hints at TRBD1 as the D gene. This TCR was sampled from a human donor with alopecia areata. The base sequence is TGTGCCAGCAGCCACTTACAGGGTCCGGGGAATAATTCACCCCTCCACTTT. Its protein is CASSHLQGPGNNSPLHF.